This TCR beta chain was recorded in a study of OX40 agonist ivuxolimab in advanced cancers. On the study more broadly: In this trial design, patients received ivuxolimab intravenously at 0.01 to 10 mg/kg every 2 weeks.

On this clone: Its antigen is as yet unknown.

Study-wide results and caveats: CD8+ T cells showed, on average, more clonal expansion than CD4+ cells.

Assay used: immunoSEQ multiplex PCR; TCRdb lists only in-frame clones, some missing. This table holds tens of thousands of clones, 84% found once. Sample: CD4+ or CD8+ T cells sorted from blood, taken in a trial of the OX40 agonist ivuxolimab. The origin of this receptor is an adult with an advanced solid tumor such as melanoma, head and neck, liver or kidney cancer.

CDR3 protein: CASSSRTSVQEQYF. DNA for the CDR3: TGTGCCAGCAGCTCACGGACTAGCGTCCAAGAGCAGTACTTC. The rearrangement uses TRBV7-2 and TRBJ2-7; TRBD2 agrees at 9 bases. V lost 4 bases, J lost 7 bases, and 8 bases stayed unmatched. The germline CDR1 and CDR2 sequences are SGHTA and FQGNSA. CDR3 size: 14 residues.